These T cell receptor beta chains were read from a single sample in a study of radiotherapy plus CTLA-4 blockade in lung cancer. Profiling relied on immunoSEQ multiplex PCR, and the TCRdb table lists in-frame clones only, not all of them. The sample yields about 120,000 clones, roughly 80% seen once. The starting material was peripheral blood, obtained from a patient treated with radiotherapy plus ipilimumab. Receptors originate from a human donor with non-small cell lung cancer who had a partial response to radiotherapy plus ipilimumab. CDR3s include the opening cysteine and the closing phenylalanine or tryptophan. The D gene is left open where the match is weak. Rows give clone size only sometimes, using once, few, many, or a class for an expanded clone.

d_gene | j_gene | abundance | v_gene | CDR3nt | CDR3aa
. | TRBJ2-1 | . | TRBV18 | TGTGCCAGCTCACCGGGTAGAAGGGGCATCGTCGGGTACAATGAGCAGTTCTTC | CASSPGRRGIVGYNEQFF
TRBD1 | TRBJ2-7 | . | TRBV27 | TGTGCCAGCAGTCCGGGACAGGGGAAAGGCTACGAGCAGTACTTC | CASSPGQGKGYEQYF
TRBD1 | TRBJ2-7 | . | TRBV6-5 | TGTGCCAGCAGTTTGAATCCAGGGGGCACCTTCCACGAGCAGTACTTC | CASSLNPGGTFHEQYF
. | TRBJ1-2 | . | TRBV2 | TGTGCCAGCAGTGACGGGGTTCCCGAGGGCTACACCTTC | CASSDGVPEGYTF
. | TRBJ2-3 | . | TRBV11-3 | TGTGCCAGCAGCTTACGGGGGACCGATACGCAGTATTTT | CASSLRGTDTQYF
. | TRBJ2-2 | . | TRBV7-2 | TGTGCCAGCAGTCGATCCAGGGTGAACACCGGGGAGCTGTTTTTT | CASSRSRVNTGELFF
TRBD1 | TRBJ1-1 | . | TRBV28 | TGTGCCAGCAGTTATACAGGGGGCCGGGGCACTGAAGCTTTCTTT | CASSYTGGRGTEAFF
. | TRBJ1-4 | . | TRBV6-1 | TGTGCCAGCAGTTCCGGGAACCGAGAAAAACTGTTTTTT | CASSSGNREKLFF
. | TRBJ2-1 | . | TRBV30 | TGTGCCTGGAGTGGGGGGGATCGACCTAACTACAATGAGCAGTTCTTC | CAWSGGDRPNYNEQFF
TRBD1 | TRBJ2-1 | . | TRBV13 | TGTGCCAGCAGCTTAATATCCTGGACAGGGGTTCTCAATGAGCAGTTCTTC | CASSLISWTGVLNEQFF
. | TRBJ1-1 | many | TRBV7-9 | TGTGCCAGCAGCTTAGGCTTGGGGGGTGAAAAAACTGAAGCTTTCTTT | CASSLGLGGEKTEAFF
TRBD1 | TRBJ2-1 | . | TRBV7-9 | TGTGCCAGCAGTAACAACAGGGGATTAACCCCGTTCTTC | CASSNNRGLTPFF
TRBD2 | TRBJ2-5 | few | TRBV6-5 | TGTGCCAGCAGTTATACTAGCGGGAGGGCCTCTGAGACCCAGTACTTC | CASSYTSGRASETQYF
TRBD1 | TRBJ1-5 | . | TRBV6-1 | TGTGCCAGCAGGGTCAGGGGGCGGAGTCAGCCCCAGCATTTT | CASRVRGRSQPQHF
TRBD2 | TRBJ2-1 | . | TRBV7-3 | TGTGCCAGCAGCTTAAGCGGGGGGGAGCAGTTCTTC | CASSLSGGEQFF
. | TRBJ1-1 | . | TRBV5-1 | TGCGCCAGCAGCCCAGGACACATGAACACTGAAGCTTTCTTT | CASSPGHMNTEAFF
. | TRBJ1-5 | many | TRBV28 | TGTGCCAGCAGTTTGACAGCCTTGCATGGCAATCAGCCCCAGCATTTT | CASSLTALHGNQPQHF
. | TRBJ1-1 | . | TRBV10-3 | TGTGCCATCTCGAGGTGGCAGGGGAACACTGAAGCTTTCTTT | CAISRWQGNTEAFF
TRBD2 | TRBJ2-1 | . | TRBV6-1 | TGTGCCAGCAGTGAAGCAAGGCGGGAGTCGGAGTTCTTC | CASSEARRESEFF
. | TRBJ1-5 | . | TRBV19 | TGTGCCAGTAGTATTACGGGGAGCAATCAGCCCCAGCATTTT | CASSITGSNQPQHF
TRBD2 | TRBJ2-2 | . | TRBV7-8 | TGTGCCAGCAGTCCCGGACTAGCGGGCCCCGGGGAGCTGTTTTTT | CASSPGLAGPGELFF
TRBD2 | TRBJ2-5 | . | TRBV7-2 | TGTGCCAGCAGCTTAGTCGGGGGGAGTAAAGAGACCCAGTACTTC | CASSLVGGSKETQYF
TRBD1 | TRBJ1-2 | . | TRBV19 | TGTGCCAGTACCTCGGACAGGTACTATGGCTACACCTTC | CASTSDRYYGYTF
. | TRBJ1-5 | . | TRBV7-9 | TGTTTAACGTATTTAGGGCCAGGACACCTTTCCGTCAATCAGCCCCAGCATTTT | CLTYLGPGHLSVNQPQHF
. | TRBJ1-1 | . | TRBV2 | TGTGCCAGCAGTGTAGAGACAGGGAACACTGAAGCTTTCTTT | CASSVETGNTEAFF
. | TRBJ1-1 | . | TRBV7-2 | TGTGCCAGCAGCTTAGTCTCTCAGGGCAGTGAAGCTTTCTTT | CASSLVSQGSEAFF
TRBD1 | TRBJ2-7 | . | TRBV5-1 | TGCGCCAGCAGCTCCGTGGGGGGGACAGGGGGCTACGAGCAGTACTTC | CASSSVGGTGGYEQYF
. | TRBJ2-2 | . | TRBV10-3 | TGTGCCACAGGCCCCTTTGCTGCGAACACCGGGGAGCTGTTTTTT | CATGPFAANTGELFF
. | TRBJ1-2 | . | TRBV28 | TGTGCCAGCAGCCCCGCCGCCCTAGGGGGTCCTTATGGCTACACCTTC | CASSPAALGGPYGYTF
. | TRBJ1-5 | once | TRBV19 | TGTGCCAGTAAAGTGTCCAGGAATCAGCCCCAGCATTTT | CASKVSRNQPQHF
. | TRBJ2-3 | . | TRBV6-1 | TGTGCCAGCAGTGAGCGGCTAGTAGATACGCAGTATTTT | CASSERLVDTQYF
TRBD2 | TRBJ2-1 | . | TRBV19 | TGTGCCAGTAGTACCGGGGGGAGGGCCTACAATGAGCAGTTCTTC | CASSTGGRAYNEQFF
. | TRBJ2-2 | . | TRBV2 | TGTGCCAGCAGAAGCATGGTCTCGAACACCGGGGAGCTGTTTTTT | CASRSMVSNTGELFF
. | TRBJ1-3 | once | TRBV7-2 | TGTGCCAGCAGCTTAGGGACCGGGACTGATAGAGGAAACACCATATATTTT | CASSLGTGTDRGNTIYF
TRBD2 | TRBJ2-3 | . | TRBV5-6 | TGTGCCAGCAGCTTTGGCGGGGAGGGGTTTGGTACGCAGTATTTT | CASSFGGEGFGTQYF
TRBD1 | TRBJ2-1 | . | TRBV5-1 | TGCGCCAGCAGCTTAACCGGGACAGGGGCTTGGGAGCAGTTCTTC | CASSLTGTGAWEQFF
. | TRBJ2-6 | . | TRBV7-9 | TGTGCCAGCAGTGCACTGCACTCTGGGGCCAACGTCCTGACTTTC | CASSALHSGANVLTF
TRBD2 | TRBJ2-1 | . | TRBV18 | TGTGCCAGCTCACTGCGGCGGGAGACCTACAATGAGCAGTTCTTC | CASSLRRETYNEQFF
TRBD1 | TRBJ2-5 | . | TRBV30 | TGTGCCTGGAGTAAGAGAGGGACAGGCCAAGAGACCCAGTACTTC | CAWSKRGTGQETQYF
TRBD2 | TRBJ2-4 | . | TRBV29-1 | TGCAGCGTTGTTAGCGGGAGAGGGGGCAAAAACATTCAGTACTTC | CSVVSGRGGKNIQYF
. | TRBJ2-7 | once | TRBV5-1 | TGCGCCAGCAGCTACTACTCCATAACAGGGAGCTCCTACGAGCAGTACTTC | CASSYYSITGSSYEQYF
. | TRBJ2-3 | . | TRBV2 | TGTGCCAGCAGGACCCTGGACTTGTATACGCAGTATTTT | CASRTLDLYTQYF
. | TRBJ2-7 | . | TRBV5-1 | TGCGCCAGCAGCTTGCAGCCTTGGGAGGACGAGCAGTACTTC | CASSLQPWEDEQYF
TRBD1 | TRBJ1-1 | once | TRBV7-6 | TGTGCCAGCAGCTTGGGACAGGGTTACGGGGAAGCTTTCTTT | CASSLGQGYGEAFF
. | TRBJ1-4 | . | TRBV28 | TGTGCCAGCAGCAATAGGGACACGAAGCCTGAAAAACTGTTTTTT | CASSNRDTKPEKLFF
. | TRBJ1-5 | . | TRBV7-8 | TGTGCCAGCAGCTTAGCTCCTCCAAGCGTCAATCAGCCCCAGCATTTT | CASSLAPPSVNQPQHF
TRBD2 | TRBJ2-1 | few | TRBV4-1 | TGCGCCAGCAGCCAAGCGGGACTAGCGGGAGGGGACAATGAGCAGTTCTTC | CASSQAGLAGGDNEQFF
. | TRBJ2-6 | . | TRBV25-1 | TGTGCCAGCAGCGCTCGGACAACCGGGGCCAACGTCCTGACTTTC | CASSARTTGANVLTF
. | TRBJ1-4 | once | TRBV2 | TGTGCCAGCAGTGGGGGGCAGAGTGGTACTAATGAAAAACTGTTTTTT | CASSGGQSGTNEKLFF
TRBD1 | TRBJ1-1 | . | TRBV5-1 | TGCGCCAGCAGCGCAACGACAGGGGGTGTTTGGACTGAAGCTTTCTTT | CASSATTGGVWTEAFF
TRBD1 | TRBJ2-7 | . | TRBV15 | TGTGCCACCAGCTCCCGGACAGGGTTAGACGAGCAGTACTTC | CATSSRTGLDEQYF